The rows below give T cell receptor beta chains drawn from one sample of a study of human T cells and chemical hapten exposure. MiXCR, applied by TCRdb to the RACE reads, yields one record per CDR3 protein. This sample carries about 380,000 distinct CDR3 sequences, about 6% of them seen once, and the ten largest clones take about 5.6%. The sequences come from whole blood, collected in connection with sensitization to the hapten diphenylcyclopropenone (DPC). All receptors come from a woman between 18 and 29 years old with alopecia areata. Some clones in this sample may be carry-over from other donors' samples. The CDR3 runs from the conserved cysteine through the conserved F or W. The order of the fields is J gene, D gene, clone size, V gene, CDR3 DNA, CDR3 protein. A D gene is named only where the DNA matches it firmly. Size is stated for part of the rows, as once, few or many counts, or as a class when the clone is expanded.

>TRBJ1-5|NA|many|TRBV6-2/TRBV6-3
TGTGCCAGCAGGGATTCGGACGGGACCCCACAGCCCCAGCATTTT
CASRDSDGTPQPQHF
>TRBJ2-5|NA|NA|TRBV3-1
TGTGCCAGCAGCCGAAGCGCCCGGCAGGGTATTAAGACCCAGTACTTC
CASSRSARQGIKTQYF
>TRBJ2-1|NA|NA|TRBV28
TGTGCCAGCAGTCCGTTGAGGAGTTACAATGAGCAGTTCTTC
CASSPLRSYNEQFF
>TRBJ1-1|NA|NA|TRBV9
TGTGCCAGCAGCGTAGATGCGATGGGGAACACTGAAGCTTTCTTT
CASSVDAMGNTEAFF
>TRBJ2-4|NA|many|TRBV6-2/TRBV6-3
TGTGCCAGCAGGCTCCTACACGACGCCAAAAACATTCAGTACTTC
CASRLLHDAKNIQYF
>TRBJ1-6|NA|NA|TRBV27
TGTGCCAGCCTGTCGCGGAGAGGGCTTAATTCACCCCTCCACTTT
CASLSRRGLNSPLHF
>TRBJ1-5|NA|NA|TRBV7-2
TGTGCCAGCAGCAAACGGTGGGACGGGATTGAGGATCAGCCCCAGCATTTT
CASSKRWDGIEDQPQHF
>TRBJ1-2|NA|NA|TRBV7-2
TGTGCCAGCAGCGCCGTGAGGCGCCATGGCTACACCTTC
CASSAVRRHGYTF
>TRBJ2-3|NA|NA|TRBV11-2
TGTGCCAGCAGCTCTCGACTGCTTACTAGCACAGATACGCAGTATTTT
CASSSRLLTSTDTQYF
>TRBJ2-3|NA|many|TRBV9
TGTGCCAGCAATAAGGGGGACCCGTGGGCTACGCAGTATTTT
CASNKGDPWATQYF
>TRBJ1-6|NA|many|TRBV6-1
TGTGCCAGCAGTGTTGGTAGTTCACCCCTCCACTTT
CASSVGSSPLHF
>TRBJ1-5|NA|few|TRBV4-1
TGCGCCAGCAGCCAAGATTCCGCCCATCAGCCCCAGCATTTT
CASSQDSAHQPQHF
>TRBJ1-1|NA|many|TRBV12-3/TRBV12-4
TGTGCCAGCAGCCGACCCGAGGACCAAGCGGGGGCTTTCTTT
CASSRPEDQAGAFF
>TRBJ2-2|TRBD1|few|TRBV12-3/TRBV12-4
TGTGCCAGCAGTTTGGAAGGGACAGCGAACACCGGGGAGCTGTTTTTT
CASSLEGTANTGELFF
>TRBJ1-3|NA|NA|TRBV5-6
TGTGCCAGCAGCTTCTCCCCCTCAACAGGGAAGTACCCTGCTGGAAACACCATATATTTT
CASSFSPSTGKYPAGNTIYF
>TRBJ2-4|TRBD1|many|TRBV5-1
TGCGCCAGCAGCCAAGGCGACAGGGATGGAAACATTCAGTACTTC
CASSQGDRDGNIQYF
>TRBJ2-3|NA|NA|TRBV5-1
TGCGCCAGCAGCTACTCTCCGGGGCTCTCCGCCCGCACAGATACGCAGTATTTT
CASSYSPGLSARTDTQYF
>TRBJ2-7|TRBD1|few|TRBV5-6
TGTGCCAGCAGCTTGTTGGGACAGGCGGACGAGCAGTACTTC
CASSLLGQADEQYF
>TRBJ2-7|NA|NA|TRBV5-1
TGCGCCAGCAGCCCCTACCCCAGGGGCCCCTACGAGCAGTACTTC
CASSPYPRGPYEQYF
>TRBJ1-1|TRBD1|few|TRBV5-1
TGCGCCAGCAGCGCGTCCGGGACAGGTTCTTTTTTCACTGAAGCTTTCTTT
CASSASGTGSFFTEAFF
>TRBJ1-2|NA|many|TRBV12-3/TRBV12-4
TGTGCCAGCAGTACCGGGACGGGATATGGCTACACCTTC
CASSTGTGYGYTF
>TRBJ1-2|NA|many|TRBV5-1
TGCGCCAGCAGCTTGGATGGAGACTATGGCTACACCTTC
CASSLDGDYGYTF
>TRBJ2-7|NA|many|TRBV11-2
TGTGCCAGCAGCTCTGGTGTAGACACACGCTCCTACGAGCAGTACTTC
CASSSGVDTRSYEQYF
>TRBJ2-1|TRBD1|few|TRBV11-3
TGTGCCAGCAGCTTAGTGGGACAGGGGGCCAATGAGCAGTTCTTC
CASSLVGQGANEQFF
>TRBJ1-1|TRBD1|few|TRBV6-5
TGTGCCAGCAGTGTACAAGGGGGCTCTTACGGTGAAGCTTTCTTT
CASSVQGGSYGEAFF
>TRBJ2-3|TRBD1|few|TRBV6-2/TRBV6-3
TGTGCCAGTTCACAGGGGGTAGGCACAGATACGCAGTATTTT
CASSQGVGTDTQYF
>TRBJ1-1|TRBD1|NA|TRBV18
TGTGCCAGCTCACCGTCGGGACAGGGGATGAACACTGAAGCTTTCTTT
CASSPSGQGMNTEAFF
>TRBJ2-1|NA|many|TRBV3-1
TGTGCCAGCAGCCCGCAGCGCGGTGAGCAGTTCTTC
CASSPQRGEQFF
>TRBJ2-3|TRBD2|many|TRBV7-2
TGTGCCAGCAGCTCTAGCGGGCCTAGCACAGATACGCAGTATTTT
CASSSSGPSTDTQYF
>TRBJ1-5|TRBD1|many|TRBV24-1
TGTGCCACCAGTGCGGCAGGGGGTCAGCCCCAGCATTTT
CATSAAGGQPQHF
>TRBJ2-7|NA|NA|TRBV15
TGTGCCACCAGCAGGGCGTTCGAGCTAAACGAGCAGTACTTC
CATSRAFELNEQYF
>TRBJ2-2|TRBD1|few|TRBV6-4
TGTGCCAGCAGTTTACAGGGGGCAAGCACCGGGGAGCTGTTTTTT
CASSLQGASTGELFF
>TRBJ1-3|NA|many|TRBV4-3
TGCGCCAGCAGCCAAGATAGGACTGGAAACACCATATATTTT
CASSQDRTGNTIYF
>TRBJ1-1|NA|many|TRBV7-8
TGTGCCAGCAGCTTGCTGGGAATGCGGAGCACTGAAGCTTTCTTT
CASSLLGMRSTEAFF
>TRBJ1-1|NA|many|TRBV7-9
TGTGCCAGCAGCGCAAGGCCCCTCACTGAAGCTTTCTTT
CASSARPLTEAFF
>TRBJ2-1|NA|few|TRBV7-2
TGTGCCAGCACCCCCAGCGGACTCTCCTACAATGAGCAGTTCTTC
CASTPSGLSYNEQFF
>TRBJ2-7|NA|few|TRBV7-3
TGTGCCAGCAGCTCGCAGGGTATCAACGAGCAGTACTTC
CASSSQGINEQYF
>TRBJ1-2|NA|NA|TRBV5-1
TGCGCCAGCAGCCCAACGCCGGGTATCCCTGCGAAACCGTACTATGGGGGCTACACCTTC
CASSPTPGIPAKPYYGGYTF
>TRBJ1-2|NA|few|TRBV7-9
TGTGCCAGCAGCTTAGGGTGGCCCCACTATGGCTACACCTTC
CASSLGWPHYGYTF
>TRBJ1-3|NA|many|TRBV7-2
TGTGCCAGCACCCCGCGGAAGGGTGGAAACACCATATATTTT
CASTPRKGGNTIYF
>TRBJ1-2|TRBD1|NA|TRBV3-1
TGTGCCAGCAGCCCCCTGGACAGGGGCGTTTATGGCTACACCTTC
CASSPLDRGVYGYTF
>TRBJ1-2|NA|few|TRBV12-3/TRBV12-4
TGTGCCAGCAGCAAATCACAGGGAGACTATGGCTACACCTTC
CASSKSQGDYGYTF